Listed below are T cell receptor beta chains from one sample, sequenced in a study of OX40 agonist ivuxolimab in advanced cancers. Profiling relied on immunoSEQ multiplex PCR, and the TCRdb table lists in-frame clones only, not all of them. The sample yields more than 75,000 clones, about 86% seen once. Sequencing used CD4+ or CD8+ T cells sorted from blood, obtained in a trial of the OX40 agonist ivuxolimab. The receptors here all came from an adult with an advanced solid tumor such as melanoma, head and neck, liver or kidney cancer. Each CDR3 is given with its conserved first and last residue. A D gene is named only where the DNA matches it firmly. Some rows mark clone size as missing; the rest say once, few, many or name a class of expanded clone.

TGTGCCAGCAGTTACTCCGCCTACTCTGGAAACACCATATATTTT	CASSYSAYSGNTIYF	.	TRBV6-5	TRBJ1-3	.
TGTGCCATCAGTGAGCCCACCGAGGGCGGTTGGCAAGAGACCCAGTACTTC	CAISEPTEGGWQETQYF	.	TRBV10-3	TRBJ2-5	few
TGTGCCAGCAGTTTGGCCTTGCAGTTTGAAAAACTGTTTTTT	CASSLALQFEKLFF	.	TRBV28	TRBJ1-4	.
TGTGCCAGCAGCTTAGTTACCGGGGAGCTGTTTTTT	CASSLVTGELFF	.	TRBV7-9	TRBJ2-2	.
TGTGCCAGCTCACACACAGGACAGGGGGCTGGAAACACCATATATTTT	CASSHTGQGAGNTIYF	TRBD1	TRBV18	TRBJ1-3	.
TGTGCCAGCAGGGGCCTCGGCTTAGGCGAGCAGTACTTC	CASRGLGLGEQYF	.	TRBV28	TRBJ2-7	once
TGTGCCTGGAGAGGGAGTAGGACAGGGTACGAGCAGTACTTC	CAWRGSRTGYEQYF	TRBD1	TRBV30	TRBJ2-7	.
TGTGCCACCCGAGGGGACGGAAATATGAACACTGAAGCTTTCTTT	CATRGDGNMNTEAFF	.	TRBV7-3	TRBJ1-1	.
TGTGCCAGCAGCTTGGGTACAGGGAAAAGTTCACCCCTCCACTTT	CASSLGTGKSSPLHF	.	TRBV6-5	TRBJ1-6	.
TGCGCCAGCAGCCAAGGGGGGGCAGGAACTAACTATGGCTACACCTTC	CASSQGGAGTNYGYTF	.	TRBV4-3	TRBJ1-2	.
TGTGCCAGTAACCTGCGGGGGGCGCGAGCCAATCAGCCCCAGCATTTT	CASNLRGARANQPQHF	.	TRBV19	TRBJ1-5	.
TGTGCCAGCAGTGCGGCTTGGCGGGAGGGCAAGTACGAGCAGTACTTC	CASSAAWREGKYEQYF	TRBD2	TRBV6-1	TRBJ2-7	.
TGCGCCAGCAGCTTGCCACAGACTAGCCAAGACAATGAGCAGTTCTTC	CASSLPQTSQDNEQFF	TRBD2	TRBV5-1	TRBJ2-1	.
TGTGCCAGCAGCTTGCCTGCTGGACAGGGGGTTGAGACCCAGTACTTC	CASSLPAGQGVETQYF	TRBD1	TRBV5-4	TRBJ2-5	.
TGCGCCAGCAGCCCCATTATAGCGGGACCATACCAAGAGACCCAGTACTTC	CASSPIIAGPYQETQYF	TRBD2	TRBV4-1	TRBJ2-5	.
TGTGCCTGGAGTGTTGGGGGTTCCACATATACGCAGTATTTT	CAWSVGGSTYTQYF	.	TRBV30	TRBJ2-3	.
TGTGCCAGCAGCCGGCCGGGACTAGCGGGGTATGGCACAGATACGCAGTATTTT	CASSRPGLAGYGTDTQYF	TRBD2	TRBV7-2	TRBJ2-3	.
TGCGCCAGCAGCCAAGACAGTACCACCGGGGAGCTGTTTTTT	CASSQDSTTGELFF	.	TRBV5-1	TRBJ2-2	.
TGTGCCAGCAGCTCCCTGGCTACAGTGAATCAGCCCCAGCATTTT	CASSSLATVNQPQHF	.	TRBV7-8	TRBJ1-5	.
TGTGCCAGCAGTCTTGGGGGGGCGGTCTATGGCTACACCTTC	CASSLGGAVYGYTF	.	TRBV28	TRBJ1-2	.
TGTGCCAGCAGCGTGATGGGGGCGAATGAAAAACTGTTTTTT	CASSVMGANEKLFF	.	TRBV7-2	TRBJ1-4	.
TGTGCCAGCAGCCAAAGACGCCAGTTGGGGGTGGGAACTAACAATGAGCAGTTCTTC	CASSQRRQLGVGTNNEQFF	.	TRBV4-2	TRBJ2-1	once
TGTGCCAGCAGACGACCTGGGACAGGGGATTCACCCCTCCACTTT	CASRRPGTGDSPLHF	TRBD1	TRBV6-5	TRBJ1-6	.
TGTGCCAGCAGTCTCGCACGGGGGAACTATGGCTACACCTTC	CASSLARGNYGYTF	.	TRBV27	TRBJ1-2	.
TGTGCCAGCAGCGCCGACAGGGTAGCTGGGCCCCAGCATTTT	CASSADRVAGPQHF	TRBD1	TRBV9	TRBJ1-5	.
TGTGCCAGCTCACCCGATGACGGGACAGGGAATCTGAGGAACTATGGCTACACCTTC	CASSPDDGTGNLRNYGYTF	TRBD1	TRBV18	TRBJ1-2	.
TGTGCCAGCAGTGAAGTCAGAAGCTATGGCTACACCTTC	CASSEVRSYGYTF	.	TRBV2	TRBJ1-2	.
TGTGCCAGCAGCTTAGCCGACGGCGGCACCATATATTTT	CASSLADGGTIYF	.	TRBV7-8	TRBJ1-3	.
TGTGCCACGCGGGAAACAGTACTAGGTCAGCCCCAGCATTTT	CATRETVLGQPQHF	.	TRBV19	TRBJ1-5	once
TGTGCCTGGAGCCAGGGACAATACAATCAGCCCCAGCATTTT	CAWSQGQYNQPQHF	.	TRBV30	TRBJ1-5	.
TGTGCCAGCAGCTTAGTGGACGGAAACATTCAGTACTTC	CASSLVDGNIQYF	.	TRBV13	TRBJ2-4	.
TGTGCCAGCAGTACAGGTCGTGATAGCAATCAGCCCCAGCATTTT	CASSTGRDSNQPQHF	.	TRBV6-6	TRBJ1-5	once
TGTGCCAGCAGCCCCGGACAGGGTAGTCAGCCCCAGCATTTT	CASSPGQGSQPQHF	TRBD1	TRBV6-6	TRBJ1-5	.
TGTGCCAGCAGTGCACTAGCGGATTCGTACTTC	CASSALADSYF	TRBD2	TRBV6-5	TRBJ2-7	.
TGCGCCAGCAGCCAAGGGGTTGGGGGGATAAGCACAGATACGCAGTATTTT	CASSQGVGGISTDTQYF	.	TRBV4-3	TRBJ2-3	.
TGTGCCAGCAGTTACCGACTCTCTTCCACAGATACGCAGTATTTT	CASSYRLSSTDTQYF	.	TRBV6-5	TRBJ2-3	.
TGTGCCAGCAGTGAACGGTCCCCGGGCCAGGGAGATAGGAAACTGTTTTTT	CASSERSPGQGDRKLFF	.	TRBV2	TRBJ1-4	.
TGCGCCAGCAGCTTACAGGGCCGTGGGGGGTCACCCCTCCACTTT	CASSLQGRGGSPLHF	.	TRBV5-1	TRBJ1-6	few
TGTGCCAGCAGCCACCCTTCGCAGGGTGAGAGCTCCTACAATGAGCAGTTCTTC	CASSHPSQGESSYNEQFF	.	TRBV7-3	TRBJ2-1	.
TGCGCCAGCAGCTGGGGACAGGGGGCAGCAAATGAGCAGTTCTTC	CASSWGQGAANEQFF	TRBD1	TRBV5-1	TRBJ2-1	once
TGTGCCAGCAGCTTGGGGGAGGGCACTGAAGCTTTCTTT	CASSLGEGTEAFF	.	TRBV5-5	TRBJ1-1	few
TGTGCCAGCAGCCGGACTAGCGGTCAAGAGACCCAGTACTTC	CASSRTSGQETQYF	TRBD2	TRBV11-3	TRBJ2-5	few
TGTGCCAGCAGCGGCGGGGACATAGGTCAGCCCCAGCATTTT	CASSGGDIGQPQHF	.	TRBV5-5	TRBJ1-5	.
TGTGCCAGCAGTACCAGGACAGGGGGCGCCGAGGCTTTCTTT	CASSTRTGGAEAFF	TRBD1	TRBV6-1	TRBJ1-1	.
TGCGCCAGCAGCCAAGCGGGACAGTTCACAGATACGCAGTATTTT	CASSQAGQFTDTQYF	TRBD1	TRBV4-3	TRBJ2-3	.